The source of this TCR beta chain is a study of long-term antiretroviral therapy in people with HIV. The assay, immunoSEQ v3.0, was run at survey level. The assay was immunoSEQ multiplex PCR, and TCRdb's table has in-frame clones only and misses some. The table has about 21,000 clones, roughly 85% seen once. This CDR3 is built from 15 residues. Germline CDR1 is MNHNY and CDR2 is SVGAGI (reference sequence). After removal of 6 bases from V and 6 bases from J, the junction contained 8 bases not matched to a gene. This receptor was identified in a man between 45 and 60 years old with HIV. This specimen was unsorted PBMCs, taken at the start of antiretroviral therapy. This chain uses TRBV6-6 with TRBJ2-1, with 10 bases matching TRBD2. Here the CDR3 reads CASRGLAGVGNEQFF. The CDR3 DNA sequence: TGTGCCAGCAGAGGCCTAGCGGGAGTGGGCAATGAGCAGTTCTTC.